This T cell receptor (beta chain) stems from a study of shared clonotypes between healthy human individuals. Study-level results: Researchers found naive subsets generally carried larger estimated richness than memory subsets. It was observed that roughly 5.1% of naive CD4 clonotypes were shared across several donors.

The material for each subset, its genomic DNA, was split evenly across several immunoSEQ plates. The protocol was immunoSEQ multiplex PCR, while the TCRdb copy is restricted to in-frame clones and leaves out a portion. The data show hundreds of thousands of clones, 74% seen once. The CDR3 length is 16 residues. Germline lookup yields CDR1 WSHSY and CDR2 SAAADI. The ends were cut back, 5 bases at V and 2 bases at J, with 17 bases in the middle. With respect to this clone: The antigen is not known.

The specimen sequenced was memory CD4+ T cells sorted from blood. Described subset: CD45RA-negative fraction. This receptor was taken from a woman aged 25-40 years in good health. The chain couples TRBV10-2 to TRBJ2-3; D unresolved. The CDR3 is CASSKARSSFTDTQYF. DNA for the CDR3: TGCGCCAGCAGTAAAGCGAGATCCTCTTTCACAGATACGCAGTATTTT.